The 21 T cell receptor beta chains below all came from one sample that was sequenced in a study of molecular identifiers for immune sequencing clone quantification. TCRdb re-analysed the PCR reads in MiXCR, keeping a single row per CDR3 protein. The sample gives roughly 630,000 distinct CDR3 sequences, 25% of which show up once; 0.7% to 0.95% is in the top ten. The specimen was naive CD8+ T cells from blood, with Jurkat cell RNA spiked in. Described subset: FACS-sorted CD8+CD4-CCR7+CD45RA+ naive T cells. The receptors shown here come from a human donor in good health. Some libraries in this study had Jurkat cell RNA spiked in.

In its sample, this clonotype was seen many times. The chain is built from TRBV6-2 or TRBV6-3 and TRBJ2-4, with no clear D. Germline CDR1 reads MNHEY; CDR2 reads SVGEGT. The CDR3 covers 13 residues. V lost 4 bases and J lost 8, with 12 bases in between. The CDR3 spells CASSLFERDIQYF. The CDR3 DNA reads as TGTGCCAGCAGTTTGTTCGAAAGGGACATTCAGTACTTC.

This clonotype came up many times. The chain carries TRBV6-5 and TRBJ2-7, with 9 bases matching TRBD1. The CDR3 has 15 residues. Per the germline V gene, CDR1 is MNHEY and CDR2 is SVGAGI. J gave up 6 bases and V 0 bases, and 6 bases lay outside the gene matches. The CDR3 DNA reads as TGTGCCAGCAGTTACTCTGGGACAGGGCAGTCCGAGCAGTACTTC. Translation gives CASSYSGTGQSEQYF.

As for this clonotype: A read error may be the cause here, since a much bigger clone is one base away. The V gene is TRBV6-2 or TRBV6-3, the J gene TRBJ2-7; TRBD1 or TRBD2 may be the D gene (6 bases each). V lost 2 bases and J lost 6, with 11 bases in between. Germline CDR1 MNHEY, CDR2 SVGEGT. The CDR3 is 13 amino acids. Here the CDR3 DNA reads TGTGCCAGCAGTTACCACAGGGACTGCGAGCAGTACTTC. This gives the protein CASSYHRDCEQYF.

This clonotype was seen repeatedly, ten times or more. The V gene is TRBV7-9, the J gene TRBJ2-5; the match to TRBD2 covers 10 bases. Germline-derived CDR1 and CDR2 are SEHNR and FQNEAQ (reference sequence). The trim removed 8 bases at V and 1 base at J, leaving 4 bases unmatched. This CDR3 is 14 amino acids long. In DNA, the CDR3 is TGTGCCAGCGGGGGACTAGCGCTCCAAGAGACCCAGTACTTC. Its protein product is CASGGLALQETQYF.

This clonotype has ten or more counts. V gene TRBV4-1 combines with J gene TRBJ2-1; D might be TRBD2 (6 bases). The V gene's germline CDR1 is MGHRA and CDR2 YSYEKL. CDR3 length: 14 amino acids. V lost 1 base and J lost 9, with 13 bases in between. CDR3 coding DNA: TGCGCCAGCAGCCAAGGTCTAGCGCTGGGTGAGCAGTTCTTC. Residues: CASSQGLALGEQFF.

This clonotype was counted at least ten times. This chain uses TRBV2 with TRBJ1-2; 7 bases map to TRBD1. This CDR3 contains 17 residues. V dropped 7 bases and J dropped 4; count of bases not matched to a gene: 18. Germline assignment: CDR1 SNHLY and CDR2 FYNNEI. The CDR3 bases are TGTGCCAGCACCCAATACGGCAGGGGGGCACTTCCCTATGGCTACACCTTC. It yields the protein CASTQYGRGALPYGYTF.

This clonotype occurred many times. The chain joins TRBV5-6 to TRBJ2-7, with D perhaps matching TRBD1 (6 bases). V was cut by 1 base and J by 3 bases, with 8 bases left in between. The CDR3 length is 13 residues. Germline CDR1 is SGHDT and CDR2 is YYEEEE. CDR3 loop: CASSLTGHYEQYF. In DNA form, the CDR3 reads TGTGCCAGCAGCTTGACAGGGCACTACGAGCAGTACTTC.

This clonotype was picked up many times. The chain couples TRBV20-1 to TRBJ2-7; a possible D gene is TRBD1 (5 bases). The CDR3 is made up of 14 amino acids. Germline CDR1 and CDR2: DFQATT and SNEGSKA (reference sequence). Trimming removed 1 base at V and 0 bases at J, with 10 bases between. CDR3 DNA sequence: TGCAGTGCTAGAGCCGGCAGGGACTCCTACGAGCAGTACTTC. It yields the protein CSARAGRDSYEQYF.

There are many counts of this clonotype. The CDR3 nucleotides read TGTGCCAGCAGCCGCGGGGCGGCGGGGGAGCTGTTTTTT. It codes for CASSRGAAGELFF. V and J are TRBV7-9 and TRBJ2-2; D may be TRBD2 (6 bases). This CDR3 has 13 residues. With 5 bases removed from V and 8 bases from J, the gap between germline ends came to 12 bases. Germline V gene sequence: CDR1 SEHNR, CDR2 FQNEAQ (reference sequence).

This rearrangement joins TRBV19 to TRBJ1-3; the D is unclear. Deletions cut 6 bases from V and 0 bases from J, with 12 bases between. Germline V gene data show CDR1 as LNHDA and CDR2 as SQIVND (reference sequence). This CDR3 is 15 amino acids long. The CDR3 is CASSPTSSSGNTIYF. In DNA form, the CDR3 reads TGTGCCAGTAGCCCGACTTCCAGCTCTGGAAACACCATATATTTT.

The sample holds a few counts of this clonotype. This chain joins TRBV4-1 and TRBJ2-7; D ambiguous. This CDR3 is built from 13 residues. Germline CDR1 is MGHRA and CDR2 is YSYEKL. V shed 2 bases and J shed 4 bases, with 9 bases lying between them. As DNA, the CDR3 is TGCGCCAGCAGCCAAAACAGAGAGTACGAGCAGTACTTC. Translating it yields CASSQNREYEQYF.

The table lists this clonotype with a few counts. A much bigger clone sits one base away, suggesting this may be a read error. This sequence joins TRBV5-1 and TRBJ2-2; a possible D gene is TRBD2 (6 bases). This CDR3 spans 16 amino acids. The germline V gene encodes CDR1 SGHRS and CDR2 YFSETQ. The germline V and J ends were trimmed by 9 bases and 4 bases, with 22 bases remaining between them. CDR3 nucleotides: TGCGCCACTTGGGAAGGAGGGACCTATATCACCGGGGAGCTGTTTTTT. Its protein product is CATWEGGTYITGELFF.

Ten or more counts support this clonotype. The rearrangement joins TRBV6-5 to TRBJ2-3; D may match TRBD1 or TRBD2 (5 bases each). The CDR3 is 16 residues long. The germline V and J ends were trimmed by 2 bases and 2 bases, with 14 bases remaining between them. CDR1 is MNHEY and CDR2 is SVGAGI in the germline V gene. The CDR3 DNA reads as TGTGCCAGCAGTTACACGGGGCCGGGTGTCACAGATACGCAGTATTTT. Amino acid sequence: CASSYTGPGVTDTQYF.

This clonotype was picked up a small number of times. The chain is built from TRBV4-3 and TRBJ1-6; D is possibly TRBD1 (5 bases). The CDR3 is 14 amino acids. The germline gives CDR1 LGHNA, CDR2 YSLEER. The V gene lost 1 base and the J gene lost 16 bases, with 17 bases spanning the gap. The CDR3 DNA reads TGCGCCAGCAGCCAAGCCCTGGCAGGGAGAGAACTCCACTTT. This encodes CASSQALAGRELHF.

This clonotype has ten or more counts. CDR3 sequence (DNA): TGTGCCAGCAGCTCAACAAACGGACGGGATTCCTATAATTCACCCCTCCACTTT. Translation gives CASSSTNGRDSYNSPLHF. The rearrangement joins TRBV5-6 to TRBJ1-6; D is unresolved. V lost 3 bases and J 1 base, leaving 17 bases between the germline ends. From germline, CDR1 is SGHDT and CDR2 YYEEEE. The CDR3 spans 18 residues. The full variable domain, completed using reference TRBV5-6 and TRBJ1-6, is DAGVTQSPTHLIKTRGQQVTLRCSPKSGHDTVSWYQQALGQGPQFIFQYYEEEERQRGNFPDRFSGHQFPNYSSELNVNALLLGDSALYLCASSSTNGRDSYNSPLHFGNGTRLTVT.

This clonotype showed up many times. The genes are TRBV9 and TRBJ2-7, with D possibly TRBD2 on 5 matching bases. Per the germline V gene, CDR1 is SGDLS and CDR2 is YYNGEE. The V gene lost 3 bases and the J gene lost 6 bases, with 10 bases spanning the gap. The CDR3 loop spans 12 amino acids. In DNA form, the CDR3 reads TGTGCCAGCAGCGCGATGGGAGCCGAGCAGTACTTC. Its translation: CASSAMGAEQYF.

This clonotype was observed many times. This sequence joins TRBV12-3 or TRBV12-4 and TRBJ2-3; D unclear. CDR3 length: 15 amino acids. The V gene lost 2 bases and the J gene lost 2 bases, with 11 bases spanning the gap. The CDR3 sequence: CASSLKASTTDTQYF. The CDR3 region has the DNA TGTGCCAGCAGTTTAAAGGCTAGTACCACAGATACGCAGTATTTT.

Remarks on this clonotype: A single base separates this from a much larger clone, so it may be a read error. The gene calls are TRBV5-1 and TRBJ2-5; possibly TRBD2 for D (5 bases). The CDR3 has 16 residues. The germline gives CDR1 SGHRS, CDR2 YFSETQ. Trimming pared 3 bases from V and 4 bases from J, leaving 19 bases between. The DNA for the CDR3 is TGCGCCAGCAGCTGGACCTCAGTGATTGCGGGAGAGACCCAGTACTTC. Translating it yields CASSWTSVIAGETQYF.

This chain uses TRBV3-1 with TRBJ2-1, with 13 bases fitting TRBD2. Germline values: CDR1 LGHDT, CDR2 YNNKEL (reference sequence). Trimming cost V 7 bases and J 2 bases; bases outside gene matches: 5. The CDR3 has 16 amino acids. In DNA, the CDR3 is TGTGCCAGCACGACTAGCGGGGGGCCTACCTACAATGAGCAGTTCTTC. This gives the protein CASTTSGGPTYNEQFF.

The V call is TRBV7-8, the J call TRBJ2-5; 8 bases are shared with TRBD1. CDR3 length: 17 amino acids. CDR1 is SGHVS and CDR2 is FQNEAQ in the germline V gene. The junction had 15 bases not matched to a gene; V was cut back by 7 bases and J by 2 bases. The CDR3, as DNA: TGTGCCAGCATAGTGAACATAGACAGGGGTACTCAAGAGACCCAGTACTTC. Translating it yields CASIVNIDRGTQETQYF.

As regards this clonotype: A much larger clone differs from this one at a single base, so this may be a read error. The rearrangement uses TRBV15 and TRBJ2-1; no firm D call. V was trimmed by 3 bases and J by 10 bases, leaving 13 bases between them. Per germline, CDR1 LNHNV and CDR2 YYDKDF (reference sequence). This CDR3 contains 13 residues. The CDR3 DNA reads as TGTGCCACCAGCAGTGAGGTGGCTGACGAGCAGTTCTTC. Amino acid sequence: CATSSEVADEQFF.